This TCR beta chain was retrieved from a study of T-cell reconstitution after alpha-beta-depleted transplantation in children. The authors prepared the TCRbeta library with unique molecular identifiers. TCRdb used MiXCR to reprocess the PCR reads, holding one entry per CDR3 protein. The table has about 580,000 distinct CDR3 sequences, roughly 23% seen once; the top ten hold less than 15%. There are many counts of this clonotype. As yet, its antigen is unknown. Study findings and constraints: Surviving recipient cells, namely T cells and thymic progenitors, were the source of high day-60 TCRbeta diversity in some patients. Roughly two months post-transplant, alpha-beta T cells reportedly originated from several hundred graft clones that had expanded. Counts and diversity of T cells one year after transplant came mostly from newly produced T cells.

The sequence was collected from a boy in the first two years of life who had a stem cell transplant for acute myeloid leukemia, so the T cells may come from the graft donor. The sample in question was PBMCs, mostly from graft donor cells, obtained 360 days after TCRalphabeta/CD19-depleted stem cell transplant.

CDR3 sequence (DNA): TGTGCCAGCAGTGAAGCCCGGGGCTCGAAAACTTTCTTT. Translation: CASSEARGSKTFF. This sequence joins TRBV6-4 and TRBJ1-1; possibly TRBD1 for D (5 bases). Between the trimmed V and J ends, which lost 3 bases and 12 bases, there was a span of 17 bases. The CDR3 consists of 13 residues. Germline loops: CDR1 MRHNA, CDR2 SNTAGT.